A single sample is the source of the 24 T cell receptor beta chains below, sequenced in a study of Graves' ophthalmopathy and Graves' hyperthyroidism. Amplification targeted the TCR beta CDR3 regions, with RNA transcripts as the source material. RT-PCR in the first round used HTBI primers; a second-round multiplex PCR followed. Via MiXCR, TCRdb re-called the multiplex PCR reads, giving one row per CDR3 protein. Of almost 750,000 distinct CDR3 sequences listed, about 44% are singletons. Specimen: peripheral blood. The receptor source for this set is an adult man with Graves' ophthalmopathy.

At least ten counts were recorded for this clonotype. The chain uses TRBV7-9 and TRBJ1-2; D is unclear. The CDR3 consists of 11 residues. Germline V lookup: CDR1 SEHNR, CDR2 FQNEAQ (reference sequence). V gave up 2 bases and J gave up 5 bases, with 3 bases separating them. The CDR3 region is CASSLRYGYTF. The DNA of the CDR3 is TGTGCCAGCAGCTTACGGTATGGCTACACCTTC.

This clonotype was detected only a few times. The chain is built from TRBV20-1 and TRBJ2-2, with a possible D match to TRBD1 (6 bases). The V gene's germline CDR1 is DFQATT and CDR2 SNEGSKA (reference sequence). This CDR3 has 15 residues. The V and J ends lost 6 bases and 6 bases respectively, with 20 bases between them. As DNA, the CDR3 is TGCAGTGCAGATGGACAGTCAAGGCACCCCGGGGAGCTGTTTTTT. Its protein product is CSADGQSRHPGELFF.

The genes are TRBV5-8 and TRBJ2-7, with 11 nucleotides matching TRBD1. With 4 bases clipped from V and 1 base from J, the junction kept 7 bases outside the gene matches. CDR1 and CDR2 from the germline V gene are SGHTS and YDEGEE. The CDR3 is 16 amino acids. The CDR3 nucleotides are TGTGCCAGCAGCATCCCGGGACAGGGGGAGTCCTACGAGCAGTACTTC. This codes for CASSIPGQGESYEQYF.

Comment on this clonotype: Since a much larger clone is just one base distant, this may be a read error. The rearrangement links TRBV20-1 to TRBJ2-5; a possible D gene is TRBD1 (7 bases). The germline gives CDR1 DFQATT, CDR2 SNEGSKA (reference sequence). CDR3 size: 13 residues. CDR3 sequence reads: CSATTGRPETRYF. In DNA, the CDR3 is TGCAGTGCGACGACAGGGAGGCCGGAGACCCGGTACTTC.

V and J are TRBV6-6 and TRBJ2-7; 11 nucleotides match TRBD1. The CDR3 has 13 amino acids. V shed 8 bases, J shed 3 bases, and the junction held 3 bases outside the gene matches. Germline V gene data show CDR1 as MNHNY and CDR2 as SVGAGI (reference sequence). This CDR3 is CASRDRGFYEQYF. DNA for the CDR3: TGTGCCAGCCGGGACAGGGGGTTCTACGAGCAGTACTTC.

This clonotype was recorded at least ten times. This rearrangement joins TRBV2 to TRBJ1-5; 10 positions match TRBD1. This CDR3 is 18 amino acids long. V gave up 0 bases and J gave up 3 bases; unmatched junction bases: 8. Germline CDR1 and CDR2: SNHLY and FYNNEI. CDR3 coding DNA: TGTGCCAGCAGTGAAGCGCTTGGGACAGGGGCCAACAATCAGCCCCAGCATTTT. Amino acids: CASSEALGTGANNQPQHF. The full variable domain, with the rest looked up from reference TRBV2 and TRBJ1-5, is EPEVTQTPSHQVTQMGQEVILRCVPISNHLYFYWYRQILGQKVEFLVSFYNNEISEKSEIFDDQFSVERPDGSNFTLKIRSTKLEDSAMYFCASSEALGTGANNQPQHFGDGTRLSIL.

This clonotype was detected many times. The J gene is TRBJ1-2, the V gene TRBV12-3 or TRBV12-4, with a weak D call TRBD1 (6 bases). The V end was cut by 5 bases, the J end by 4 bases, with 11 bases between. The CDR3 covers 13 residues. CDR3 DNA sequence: TGTGCCAGCAGTCCGCAGGGGATCTATGGCTACACCTTC. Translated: CASSPQGIYGYTF.

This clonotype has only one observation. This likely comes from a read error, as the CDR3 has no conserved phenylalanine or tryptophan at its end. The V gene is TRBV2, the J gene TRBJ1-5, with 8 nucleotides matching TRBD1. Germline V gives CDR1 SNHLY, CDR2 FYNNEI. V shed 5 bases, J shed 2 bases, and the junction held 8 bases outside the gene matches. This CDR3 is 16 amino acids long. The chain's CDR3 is CASSPGAGGRNQPQHL. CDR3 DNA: TGTGCCAGCAGTCCCGGCGCAGGGGGCCGCAATCAGCCCCAGCATCTT.

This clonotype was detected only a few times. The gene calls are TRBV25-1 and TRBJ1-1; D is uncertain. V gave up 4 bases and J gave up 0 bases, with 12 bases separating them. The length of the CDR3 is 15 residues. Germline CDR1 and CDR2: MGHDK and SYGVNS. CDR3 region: CASSATGDMNTEAFF. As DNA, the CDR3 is TGTGCCAGCAGTGCCACTGGGGATATGAACACTGAAGCTTTCTTT.

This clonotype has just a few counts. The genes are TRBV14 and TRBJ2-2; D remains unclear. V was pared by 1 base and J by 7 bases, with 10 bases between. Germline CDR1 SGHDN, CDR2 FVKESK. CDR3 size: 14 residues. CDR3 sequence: CASSQVNVIGELFF. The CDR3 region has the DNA TGTGCCAGCAGCCAAGTAAACGTTATCGGGGAGCTGTTTTTT.

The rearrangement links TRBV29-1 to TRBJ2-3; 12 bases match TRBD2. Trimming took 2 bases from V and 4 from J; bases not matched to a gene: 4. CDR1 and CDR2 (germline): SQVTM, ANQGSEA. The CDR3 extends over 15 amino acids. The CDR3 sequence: CSVELAGGTPDTQYF. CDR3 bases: TGCAGCGTTGAACTAGCGGGAGGGACGCCAGATACGCAGTATTTT.

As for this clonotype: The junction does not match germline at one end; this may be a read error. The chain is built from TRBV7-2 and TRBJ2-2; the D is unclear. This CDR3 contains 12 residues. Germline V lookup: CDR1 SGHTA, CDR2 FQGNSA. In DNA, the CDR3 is TGTGCCGGCAGCTTGGGTACCGGGGAGCTGTTTTTT. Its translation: CAGSLGTGELFF.

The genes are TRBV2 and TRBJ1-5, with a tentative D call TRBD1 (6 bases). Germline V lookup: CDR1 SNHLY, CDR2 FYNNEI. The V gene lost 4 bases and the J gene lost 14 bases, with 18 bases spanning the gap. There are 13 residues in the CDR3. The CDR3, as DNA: TGTGCCAGCAGTGCGGGGATCCCAGACAGGAAGCATTTT. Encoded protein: CASSAGIPDRKHF.

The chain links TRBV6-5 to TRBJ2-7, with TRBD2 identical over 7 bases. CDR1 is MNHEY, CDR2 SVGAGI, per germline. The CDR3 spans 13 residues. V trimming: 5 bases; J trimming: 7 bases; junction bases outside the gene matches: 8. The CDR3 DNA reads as TGTGCCAGCAGTGAACTCGGGAGGACAGAGCAGTACTTC. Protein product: CASSELGRTEQYF.

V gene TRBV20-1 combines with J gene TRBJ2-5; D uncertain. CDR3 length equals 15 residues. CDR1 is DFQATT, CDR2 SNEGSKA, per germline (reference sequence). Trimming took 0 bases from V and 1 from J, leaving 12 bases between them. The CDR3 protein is CSARDLVRVQETQYF. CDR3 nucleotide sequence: TGCAGTGCTAGAGATCTAGTAAGGGTCCAAGAGACCCAGTACTTC.

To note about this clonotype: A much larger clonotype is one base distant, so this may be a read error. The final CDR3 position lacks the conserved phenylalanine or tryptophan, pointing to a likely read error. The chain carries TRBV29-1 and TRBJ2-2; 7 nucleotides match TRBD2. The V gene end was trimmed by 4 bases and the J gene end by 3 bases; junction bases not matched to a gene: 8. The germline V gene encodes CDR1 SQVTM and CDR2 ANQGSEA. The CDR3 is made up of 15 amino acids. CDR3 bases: TGCAGCGTTGGAGAGGGGACTACGGACACCGGGGAGCTGTTTTCT. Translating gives CSVGEGTTDTGELFS.

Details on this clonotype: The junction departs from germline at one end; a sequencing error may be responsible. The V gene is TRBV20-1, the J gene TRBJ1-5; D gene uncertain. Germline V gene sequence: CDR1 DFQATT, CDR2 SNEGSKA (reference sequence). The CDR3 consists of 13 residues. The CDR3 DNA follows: TGCGGTGCTAGTTTCTCGGGCAATCAGCCCCAGCATTTT. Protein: CGASFSGNQPQHF.

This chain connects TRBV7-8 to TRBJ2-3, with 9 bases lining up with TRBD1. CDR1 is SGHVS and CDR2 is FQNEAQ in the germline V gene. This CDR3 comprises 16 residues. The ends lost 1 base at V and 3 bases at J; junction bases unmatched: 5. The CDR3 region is CASSLVSQGATDTQYF. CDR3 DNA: TGTGCCAGCAGCTTAGTATCACAGGGGGCGACAGATACGCAGTATTTT.

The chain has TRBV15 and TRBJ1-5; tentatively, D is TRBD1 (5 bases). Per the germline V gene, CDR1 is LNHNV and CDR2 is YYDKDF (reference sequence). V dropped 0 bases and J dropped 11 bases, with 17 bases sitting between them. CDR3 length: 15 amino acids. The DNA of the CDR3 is TGTGCCACCAGCAGAGATAAGGGGCGCGGTGAGACCCAGCATTTT. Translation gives CATSRDKGRGETQHF.

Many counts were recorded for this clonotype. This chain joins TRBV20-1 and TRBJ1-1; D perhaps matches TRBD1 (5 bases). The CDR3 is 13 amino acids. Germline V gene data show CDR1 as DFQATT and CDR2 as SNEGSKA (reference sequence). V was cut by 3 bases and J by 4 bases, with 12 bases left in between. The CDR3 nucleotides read TGCAGTGCTAGCCCAGGGACCGCCACTGAAGCTTTCTTT. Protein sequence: CSASPGTATEAFF.

Here the CDR3 reads CSVGTASSYEQYF. Here the CDR3 DNA reads TGCAGCGTTGGGACGGCCAGCTCCTACGAGCAGTACTTC. The chain combines TRBV29-1 with TRBJ2-7, with D unresolved. V was trimmed by 4 bases and J by 0 bases, leaving 10 bases between them. The germline CDR1 and CDR2 sequences are SQVTM and ANQGSEA. This CDR3 has 13 residues.

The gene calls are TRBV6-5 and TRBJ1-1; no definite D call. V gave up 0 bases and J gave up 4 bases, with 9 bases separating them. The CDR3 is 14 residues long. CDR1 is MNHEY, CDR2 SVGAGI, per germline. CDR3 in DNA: TGTGCCAGCAGTTACTCGAGACTCCTCACTGAAGCTTTCTTT. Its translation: CASSYSRLLTEAFF.

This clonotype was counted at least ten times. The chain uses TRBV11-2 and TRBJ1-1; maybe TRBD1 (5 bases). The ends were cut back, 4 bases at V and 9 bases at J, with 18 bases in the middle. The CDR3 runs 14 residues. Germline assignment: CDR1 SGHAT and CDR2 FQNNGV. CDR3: CASSSLKYRSQAFF. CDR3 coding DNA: TGTGCCAGCAGCTCCCTGAAATACAGGAGCCAAGCTTTCTTT.

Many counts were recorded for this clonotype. CDR3 DNA: TGTGCCAGCAGCCCAGGCGGGACTGGGAATGAAAAACTGTTTTTT. Translating it yields CASSPGGTGNEKLFF. This chain uses TRBV7-2 with TRBJ1-4; possibly TRBD1 for D (5 bases). Trimming took off 5 bases at V and 5 bases at J, with 15 bases between the two ends. From germline, CDR1 is SGHTA and CDR2 FQGNSA. This CDR3 is built from 15 residues.